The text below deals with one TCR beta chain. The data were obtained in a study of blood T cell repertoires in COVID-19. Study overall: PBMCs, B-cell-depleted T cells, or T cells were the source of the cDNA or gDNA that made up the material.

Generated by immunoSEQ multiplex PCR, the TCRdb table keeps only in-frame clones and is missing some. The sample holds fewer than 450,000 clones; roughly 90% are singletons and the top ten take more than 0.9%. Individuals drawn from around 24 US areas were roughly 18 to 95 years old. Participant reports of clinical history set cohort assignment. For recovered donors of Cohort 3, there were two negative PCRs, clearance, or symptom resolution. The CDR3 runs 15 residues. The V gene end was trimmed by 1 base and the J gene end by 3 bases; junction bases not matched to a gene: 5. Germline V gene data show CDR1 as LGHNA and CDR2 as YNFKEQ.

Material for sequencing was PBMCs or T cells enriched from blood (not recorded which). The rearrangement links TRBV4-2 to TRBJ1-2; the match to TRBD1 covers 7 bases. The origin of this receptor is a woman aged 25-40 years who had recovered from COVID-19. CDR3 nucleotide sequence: TGTGCCAGCAGCCAAGGGTATGGGACAGACTATGGCTACACCTTC. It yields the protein CASSQGYGTDYGYTF.